This TCR beta chain was observed in a study of cytomegalovirus exposure and HLA in healthy donors. The PCR had 60 Vbeta and 13 Jbeta primers. Some clones are missing from TCRdb's copy, which holds only in-frame ones; the method was immunoSEQ multiplex PCR. The sample lists more than 150,000 clones; more than 85% were seen once. The CDR3 spans 11 residues. Germline V gene sequence: CDR1 SNHLY, CDR2 FYNNEI. The ends were cut back, 6 bases at V and 5 bases at J, with 7 bases in the middle. This chain uses TRBV2 with TRBJ2-5; D is undetermined. Specimen: PBMCs. The source of this sequence is a girl in the first two years of life in good health and CMV-seronegative. CDR3 DNA sequence: TGTGCCAGCAGGGAGTCGGAGACCCAGTACTTC. Translation: CASRESETQYF. Looking up the rest from reference TRBV2 and TRBJ2-5 gives the full variable domain: EPEVTQTPSHQVTQMGQEVILRCVPISNHLYFYWYRQILGQKVEFLVSFYNNEISEKSEIFDDQFSVERPDGSNFTLKIRSTKLEDSAMYFCASRESETQYFGPGTRLLVL.